The clone carrying this TCR beta chain appeared many times. The read terminates 3 residues before the CDR3 end, so the remaining end is supplied by the germline J gene. The germline V and J ends were trimmed by 3 bases and 5 bases, with 9 bases remaining between them. This CDR3 is built from 13 residues. Germline-derived CDR1 and CDR2 are SEHNR and FQNEAQ (reference sequence). This sample stems from a study of T cell clonality in common variable immunodeficiency. This table comes from immunoSEQ multiplex PCR, and its TCRdb copy is limited to in-frame clones, with some not included. The sample contains around 81,000 clones, none of them singletons.

The receptor comes from a person aged 18 to 70 in good health. Sequencing was done on a sample of peripheral blood mononuclear cells. The chain employs TRBV7-9 and TRBJ2-3; a weak D match, TRBD1 (6 bases). The CDR3 here is CASSLGAGDTQYF. CDR3 bases read: TGTGCCAGCAGCTTGGGGGCCGGAGATACG. Variable domain in full (rest from reference TRBV7-9 and TRBJ2-3): DTGVSQNPRHKITKRGQNVTFRCDPISEHNRLYWYRQTLGQGPEFLTYFQNEAQLEKSRLLSDRFSAERPKGSFSTLEIQRTEQGDSAMYLCASSLGAGDTQYFGPGTRLTVL.